This TCR beta chain was sequenced for a study of cytotoxic CD8 clonotypes in ibrutinib-treated CLL. Germline-derived CDR1 and CDR2 are SNHLY and FYNNEI. The CDR3 loop spans 15 amino acids. The V and J ends lost 7 bases and 2 bases respectively, with 17 bases between them. Sequencing used immunoSEQ multiplex PCR; TCRdb keeps in-frame clones, though not all of them. The sample consists of hundreds of thousands of clones, around three quarters of them appearing once. The TCR originated in a human donor with chronic lymphocytic leukemia. The specimen comprised PBMCs, sampled after 24 months of ibrutinib treatment. V is TRBV2 and J is TRBJ2-5, with D possibly TRBD1 on 7 matching bases. Here the CDR3 reads CASTDWGDRQETQYF. CDR3 DNA: TGTGCCAGCACGGATTGGGGGGACAGACAAGAGACCCAGTACTTC.